The 19 T cell receptor beta chains listed next were all sequenced from one sample in a study of T cells after yellow fever vaccination. TCRdb reprocessed the 5' RACE reads via MiXCR and lists one record per CDR3 protein. Among about 360,000 distinct CDR3 sequences listed, roughly 6.1% were seen once. The sequencing here drew on PBMCs, taken 5 days after the yellow fever booster vaccination. These receptors were taken from a man aged 25 to 40 who received the YFV17D yellow fever vaccine.

This clonotype was recorded many times. The genes are TRBV2 and TRBJ2-2; D may be TRBD2 (5 bases). This CDR3 contains 13 residues. Germline V gene lookup returns CDR1 SNHLY and CDR2 FYNNEI. Trimming removed 8 bases at V and 3 bases at J, with 10 bases between. Written as DNA, the CDR3 is TGTGCCAGCTTGGTAGCGTACACCGGGGAGCTGTTTTTT. Translating gives CASLVAYTGELFF.

In its sample, this clonotype was seen many times. The chain recombines TRBV11-1 with TRBJ2-6; 7 nucleotides match TRBD2. CDR3 length: 18 amino acids. V shed 8 bases, J shed 0 bases, and the junction held 13 bases outside the gene matches. Germline CDR1 and CDR2: SGHAT and FQDESV (reference sequence). The CDR3 spells CASPRVSSGNSGANVLTF. DNA for the CDR3: TGTGCCAGCCCAAGGGTTTCTAGCGGTAACTCTGGGGCCAACGTCCTGACTTTC.

This clonotype turned up a few times. The chain uses TRBV9 and TRBJ1-5; TRBD1 might be the D (5 bases). The germline V and J ends were trimmed by 0 bases and 6 bases, with 13 bases remaining between them. Germline V gene sequence: CDR1 SGDLS, CDR2 YYNGEE. The CDR3 runs to 15 residues. CDR3: CASSVGGSGTQPQHF. The DNA for the CDR3 is TGTGCCAGCAGCGTAGGGGGGAGCGGCACTCAGCCCCAGCATTTT.

This clonotype was recorded many times. CDR3 sequence reads: CSVGIVTRLAHGYTF. CDR3 DNA: TGCAGCGTTGGGATTGTCACTAGATTAGCCCATGGCTACACCTTC. The V and J genes are TRBV29-1 and TRBJ1-2; D remains ambiguous. Trimming took off 4 bases at V and 6 bases at J, with 21 bases between the two ends. Germline loops: CDR1 SQVTM, CDR2 ANQGSEA. The CDR3 spans 15 residues.

This clonotype was counted at least ten times. The chain uses TRBV5-1 and TRBJ2-2, with D unresolved. Germline-derived CDR1 and CDR2 are SGHRS and YFSETQ. The V end was cut by 5 bases, the J end by 0 bases, with 11 bases between. The CDR3 covers 15 residues. CDR3 region: CASRPWLSNTGELFF. Written as DNA, the CDR3 is TGCGCCAGCAGGCCTTGGCTTTCGAACACCGGGGAGCTGTTTTTT.

This clonotype was counted between two and nine times. The chain links TRBV6-5 to TRBJ2-1; 10 positions match TRBD2. Trimming took 2 bases from V and 3 from J; bases not matched to a gene: 4. Looked up from germline, CDR1 is MNHEY and CDR2 is SVGAGI. This CDR3 is built from 16 residues. The CDR3 spells CASSYVRTSGYNEQFF. CDR3 bases: TGTGCCAGCAGTTACGTTCGGACTAGCGGCTACAATGAGCAGTTCTTC.

This clonotype showed up many times. The chain carries TRBV25-1 and TRBJ1-2; tentatively, D is TRBD1 (5 bases). Trimming shortened V by 2 bases and J by 7 bases, and 14 bases separated the two germline ends. The CDR3 has 14 amino acids. Germline-derived CDR1 and CDR2 are MGHDK and SYGVNS. In nucleotides, the CDR3 is TGTGCCAGCAGTGAAGGGGCAGGCCTGGCTGGCTACACCTTC. Translating it yields CASSEGAGLAGYTF.

Of note for this clonotype: This may come from a read error, since a much larger clone is one base off. CDR3 nucleotides: TGTGCCAGCAGCCCGGCGCAGGGGGAACGCGGGGAGCTGGTTTTT. It codes for CASSPAQGERGELVF. The chain has TRBV5-5 and TRBJ2-2; tentative D call: TRBD1 (7 bases). The CDR3 extends over 15 amino acids. Per germline, CDR1 SGHKS and CDR2 YYEKEE (reference sequence).

This clonotype was found many times. The V and J genes are TRBV20-1 and TRBJ2-3, with 8 positions matching TRBD1. Losses at the gene ends were 4 bases for V and 5 bases for J; bases not matched to a gene: 8. The germline V gene has CDR1 DFQATT and CDR2 SNEGSKA (reference sequence). CDR3 length equals 14 residues. CDR3 sequence: CSAKRQGLKDTQYF. The CDR3 DNA sequence: TGCAGTGCTAAAAGACAGGGGCTGAAAGATACGCAGTATTTT.

CDR3 in amino acids: CASSLWATSGGSTDTQYF. CDR3 nucleotides: TGTGCCAGCAGCTTATGGGCGACTAGCGGGGGAAGCACAGATACGCAGTATTTT. The genes are TRBV11-1 and TRBJ2-3; the match to TRBD2 covers 12 bases. The trim removed 2 bases at V and 0 bases at J, leaving 6 bases unmatched. The germline V gene encodes CDR1 SGHAT and CDR2 FQDESV (reference sequence). This CDR3 is 18 amino acids long.

This clonotype was seen repeatedly, ten times or more. This chain links TRBV7-6 with TRBJ2-1, with 9 bases lining up with TRBD1. Trimming cost V 0 bases and J 9 bases; bases outside gene matches: 9. Per germline, CDR1 SGHVS and CDR2 FNYEAQ. The length of the CDR3 is 16 residues. CDR3 protein: CASSLATGTGYIEQFF. DNA for the CDR3: TGTGCCAGCAGCTTAGCGACCGGGACAGGGTATATTGAGCAGTTCTTC. Drawing the rest from reference TRBV7-6 and TRBJ2-1, the complete variable domain is GAGVSQSPRYKVTKRGQDVALRCDPISGHVSLYWYRQALGQGPEFLTYFNYEAQQDKSGLPNDRFSAERPEGSISTLTIQRTEQRDSAMYRCASSLATGTGYIEQFFGPGTRLTVL.

A few counts support this clonotype. The rearrangement joins TRBV10-3 to TRBJ2-5; D perhaps matches TRBD2 (6 bases). The CDR3 runs 14 residues. V was pared by 4 bases and J by 5 bases, with 14 bases between. The germline V gene has CDR1 ENHRY and CDR2 SYGVKD. CDR3 in amino acids: CAISGGTLGETQYF. CDR3 DNA: TGTGCCATCAGTGGGGGGACTCTTGGGGAGACCCAGTACTTC.

This clonotype occurred many times. This chain links TRBV5-1 with TRBJ2-2; D is undetermined. This CDR3 is built from 13 residues. Germline CDR1 is SGHRS and CDR2 is YFSETQ. The germline V and J ends were trimmed by 1 base and 6 bases, with 7 bases remaining between them. CDR3 amino acids: CASSLMSPGELFF. CDR3 coding DNA: TGCGCCAGCAGCTTGATGAGTCCCGGGGAGCTGTTTTTT.

This clonotype was seen ten or more times. J is TRBJ2-1 and V is TRBV5-4, with TRBD1 identical over 8 bases. Germline values: CDR1 SGHNT, CDR2 YYREEE (reference sequence). The trim removed 4 bases at V and 4 bases at J, leaving 7 bases unmatched. The CDR3 runs 15 residues. CDR3 in amino acids: CASSAKTGAYNEQFF. The CDR3 bases are TGTGCCAGCAGCGCGAAGACAGGGGCTTACAATGAGCAGTTCTTC.

The V call is TRBV6-1, the J call TRBJ2-7, with 7 bases identical to TRBD1. This CDR3 spans 11 amino acids. CDR1 is MNHNS, CDR2 SASEGT, per germline. With V trimmed by 7 bases and J by 6 bases, 3 bases remained unmatched. CDR3 nucleotides: TGTGCCAGCACGCAGGGGGTCGAGCAGTACTTC. Protein: CASTQGVEQYF.

The rearrangement joins TRBV7-9 to TRBJ1-2; no reliable D call. The CDR3 sequence is 12 residues long. The germline V gene encodes CDR1 SEHNR and CDR2 FQNEAQ (reference sequence). Trimming removed 9 bases from V and 7 bases from J, with 15 bases in between. The CDR3 spells CASMEVGGGYTF. The CDR3 DNA follows: TGTGCCAGTATGGAAGTTGGTGGTGGCTACACCTTC.

This clonotype was seen many times. V usage is TRBV4-3 and J usage is TRBJ1-2, with D possibly matching TRBD1 (5 bases). Germline CDR1 LGHNA, CDR2 YSLEER. Deletions cut 0 bases from V and 1 base from J, with 9 bases between. CDR3 size: 15 residues. The CDR3 is CASSQEGHRNYGYTF. The CDR3 region has the DNA TGCGCCAGCAGCCAAGAAGGACATCGTAACTATGGCTACACCTTC.

This clonotype was detected ten times or more. V and J are TRBV20-1 and TRBJ2-1, with 10 nucleotides matching TRBD2. Germline V gives CDR1 DFQATT, CDR2 SNEGSKA (reference sequence). The CDR3 loop spans 15 amino acids. V was clipped by 1 base and J by 4 bases; unmatched bases: 4. CDR3 DNA: TGCAGTGCTAGAGCAGTAGCGGGGGGATACAATGAGCAGTTCTTC. This codes for CSARAVAGGYNEQFF.

This clonotype was seen only a few times. The gene calls are TRBV20-1 and TRBJ2-2; a weak D match, TRBD2 (5 bases). The CDR3 extends over 14 amino acids. Germline V CDR1 and CDR2: DFQATT, SNEGSKA (reference sequence). Trimming removed 6 bases at V and 6 bases at J, with 17 bases between. CDR3 residues: CSAPGMSRAGELFF. CDR3 nucleotides: TGCAGTGCCCCCGGGATGAGTCGAGCCGGGGAGCTGTTTTTT.